The sequence of this T cell receptor beta chain was determined in a study of regulatory T cells in long-lasting Graves disease. Construction of the TCR beta libraries employed iRepertoire HTBI primers in conjunction with Arm-PCR of CDR3 regions. TCRdb used MiXCR to reprocess the multiplex PCR reads, holding one entry per CDR3 protein. The sample consists of around 450,000 distinct CDR3 sequences, approximately 15% of them appearing once. CDR1 MGHRA and CDR2 YSYEKL come from the germline V gene. The CDR3 consists of 15 residues. Trimming removed 2 bases from V and 2 bases from J, with 11 bases in between. This clonotype showed up many times. Time point of the sample: newly diagnosed GD, antithyroid drugs for less than 3 months. With RNA extracted from PBMCs as input, the TCR library was made. This sample was shared with a second study, whose subject was T cells in Graves' hyperthyroidism and ophthalmopathy. As that report states: The TCR CDR3 was amplified in a first-round RT-PCR using the HTBI primer set.

The sequence came from a woman aged 25-40 years with Graves disease. The sample was peripheral blood mononuclear cells (PBMCs), taken at new diagnosis, from a patient treated with antithyroid drugs. The chain links TRBV4-1 to TRBJ2-3; D perhaps matches TRBD2 (6 bases). The CDR3: CASSQLAGPTDTQYF. The DNA for the CDR3 is TGCGCCAGCAGCCAACTGGCGGGACCCACAGATACGCAGTATTTT.